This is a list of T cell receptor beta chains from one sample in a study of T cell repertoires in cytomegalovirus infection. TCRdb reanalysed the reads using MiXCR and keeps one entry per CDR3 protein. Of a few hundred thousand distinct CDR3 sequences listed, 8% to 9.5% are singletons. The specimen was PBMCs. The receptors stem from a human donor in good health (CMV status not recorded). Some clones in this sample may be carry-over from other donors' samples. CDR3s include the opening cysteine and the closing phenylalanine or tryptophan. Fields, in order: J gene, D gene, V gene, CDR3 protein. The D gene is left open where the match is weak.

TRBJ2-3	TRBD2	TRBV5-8	CASSLGTSGITDTQYF
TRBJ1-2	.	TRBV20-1	CSAIGGNYGYTF
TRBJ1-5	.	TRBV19	CASSIPITGDNQPQHF
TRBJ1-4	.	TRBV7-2	CASSPNRSKNEKLFF
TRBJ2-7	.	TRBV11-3	CASSFSVGEQYF
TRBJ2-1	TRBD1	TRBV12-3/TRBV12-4	CASSLQNRGSEFF
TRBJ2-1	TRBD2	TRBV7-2	CASSFFSGGSYNEQFF
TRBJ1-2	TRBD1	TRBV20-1	CSATLTGGVGGYTF
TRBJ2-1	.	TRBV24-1	CATSEEGRNNEQFF
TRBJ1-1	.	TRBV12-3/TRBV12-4	CASSSVQLREGRDTEAFF
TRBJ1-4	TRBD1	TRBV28	CASSRTGFEKLFF
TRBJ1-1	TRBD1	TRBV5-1	CASSANPGTAMNTEAFF
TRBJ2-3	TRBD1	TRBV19	CASKDRARTQYF
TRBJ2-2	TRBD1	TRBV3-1	CASSQDFRGHTGELFF
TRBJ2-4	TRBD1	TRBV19	CASSSGQTGNIQYF
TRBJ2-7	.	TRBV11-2	CASSWGASTYEQYF
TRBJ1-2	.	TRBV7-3	CASSSDNTKGYTF
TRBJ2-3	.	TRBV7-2	CASSRIERATQYF
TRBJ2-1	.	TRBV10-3	CAIGDSGSGNNEQFF
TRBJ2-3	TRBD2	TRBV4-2	CASSQSSGGNTDTQYF
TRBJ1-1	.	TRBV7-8	CASSLEAGGWDTEAFF
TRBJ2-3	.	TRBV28	CASSLSRPLGRSTDTQYF
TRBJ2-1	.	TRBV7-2	CASSLSDSGSYNEQFF
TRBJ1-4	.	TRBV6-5	CASSYSRHQPNEKLFF
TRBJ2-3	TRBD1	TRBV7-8	CASSLDRTGGRITDTQYF
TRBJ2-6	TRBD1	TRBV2	CASRVLGQGALGANVLTF
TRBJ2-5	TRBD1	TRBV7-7	CASSLEGQVGETQYF